The T cell receptor beta chain described here comes from a study of regulatory T cells in long-lasting Graves disease. Study findings and constraints: Persistent patients shared more public clonotypes (roughly 2,800) than new patients (966). Persistent disease preferred TRBV28, TRBJ1-2 and TRBJ2-5. Persistent Graves' patients possessed reduced TCR diversity relative to recently diagnosed ones.

Time point specified: newly diagnosed GD, antithyroid drugs for less than 3 months. The TCR library was made from RNA that had been extracted from PBMCs in TRIzol. A word on this clonotype: The antigen is not known.

The CDR3 runs to 16 residues. Between the trimmed V and J ends, which lost 6 bases and 8 bases, there was a span of 23 bases. Arm-PCR of CDR3 regions and iRepertoire HTBI primers were the basis on which TCR beta libraries were built. Per the original data handling: Segment identification across samples yielded 62 TRBV and about 13 TRBJ segments. TCRdb ran MiXCR on the multiplex PCR reads and lists one entry per CDR3 protein. TCRdb, rather than the study authors, made the V and J calls. The table lists approximately 300,000 distinct CDR3 sequences, about a sixth of them singletons. The clonotype originates from a female donor with Graves disease. The gene calls are TRBV12-3 or TRBV12-4 and TRBJ2-1; D may be TRBD2 (6 bases). The source was peripheral blood mononuclear cells (PBMCs), collected at new diagnosis, from a patient treated with antithyroid drugs. This chain's CDR3 is CASSQEVSGLTYEQFF. The CDR3 DNA follows: TGTGCCAGCAGCCAAGAAGTTAGCGGCCTTACTTATGAGCAGTTCTTC.